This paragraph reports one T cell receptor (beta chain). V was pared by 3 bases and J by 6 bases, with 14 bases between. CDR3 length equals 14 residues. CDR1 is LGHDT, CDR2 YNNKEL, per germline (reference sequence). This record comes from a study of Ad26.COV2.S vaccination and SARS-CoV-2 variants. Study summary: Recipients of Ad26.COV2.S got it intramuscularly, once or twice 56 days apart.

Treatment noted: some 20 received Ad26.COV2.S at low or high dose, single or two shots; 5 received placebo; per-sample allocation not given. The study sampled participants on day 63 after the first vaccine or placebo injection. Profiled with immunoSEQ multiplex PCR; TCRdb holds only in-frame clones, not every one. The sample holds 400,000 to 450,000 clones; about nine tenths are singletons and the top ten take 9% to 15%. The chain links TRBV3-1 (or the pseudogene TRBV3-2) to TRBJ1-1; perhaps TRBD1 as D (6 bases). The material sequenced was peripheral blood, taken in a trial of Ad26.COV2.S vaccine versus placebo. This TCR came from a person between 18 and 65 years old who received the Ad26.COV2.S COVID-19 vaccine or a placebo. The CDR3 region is CASSHADSGAEAFF. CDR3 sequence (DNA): TGTGCCAGCAGCCACGCGGACAGTGGAGCTGAAGCTTTCTTT.